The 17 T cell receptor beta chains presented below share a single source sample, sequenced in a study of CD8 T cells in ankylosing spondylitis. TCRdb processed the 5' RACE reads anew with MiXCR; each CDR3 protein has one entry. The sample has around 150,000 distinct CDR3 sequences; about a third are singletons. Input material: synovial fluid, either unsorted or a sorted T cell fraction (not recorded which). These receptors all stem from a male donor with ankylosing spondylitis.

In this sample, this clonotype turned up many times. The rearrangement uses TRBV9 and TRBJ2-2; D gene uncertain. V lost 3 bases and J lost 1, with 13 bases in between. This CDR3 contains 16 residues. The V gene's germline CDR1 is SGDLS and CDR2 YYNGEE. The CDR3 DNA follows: TGTGCCAGCAGCGCTGACCAACCGGGGAACACCGGGGAGCTGTTTTTT. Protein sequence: CASSADQPGNTGELFF.

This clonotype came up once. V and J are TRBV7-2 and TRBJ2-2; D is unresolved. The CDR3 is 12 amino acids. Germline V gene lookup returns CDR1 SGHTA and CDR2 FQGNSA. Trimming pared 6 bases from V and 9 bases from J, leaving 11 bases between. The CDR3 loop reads CASRLGYRELFF. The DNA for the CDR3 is TGTGCCAGCAGATTGGGGTACCGGGAGCTGTTTTTT.

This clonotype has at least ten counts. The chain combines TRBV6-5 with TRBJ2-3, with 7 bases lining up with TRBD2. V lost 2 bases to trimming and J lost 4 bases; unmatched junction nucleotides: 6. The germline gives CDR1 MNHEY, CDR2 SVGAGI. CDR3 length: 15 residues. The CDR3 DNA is TGTGCCAGCAGTTACGCGGGAGACGTCGCAGATACGCAGTATTTT. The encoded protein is CASSYAGDVADTQYF.

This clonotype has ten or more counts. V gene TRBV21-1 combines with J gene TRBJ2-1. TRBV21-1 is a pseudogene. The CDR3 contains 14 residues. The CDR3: CASSKGFDSMWQFF. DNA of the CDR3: TGTGCCAGCAGCAAAGGGTTTGATAGTATGTGGCAGTTCTTC.

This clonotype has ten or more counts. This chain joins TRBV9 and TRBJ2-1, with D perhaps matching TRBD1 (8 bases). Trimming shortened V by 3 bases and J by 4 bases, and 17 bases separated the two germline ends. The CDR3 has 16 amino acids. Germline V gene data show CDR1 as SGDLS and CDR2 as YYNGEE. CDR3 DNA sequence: TGTGCCAGCAGCGCAACTACAGGGGGGGGATACAATGAGCAGTTCTTC. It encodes CASSATTGGGYNEQFF.

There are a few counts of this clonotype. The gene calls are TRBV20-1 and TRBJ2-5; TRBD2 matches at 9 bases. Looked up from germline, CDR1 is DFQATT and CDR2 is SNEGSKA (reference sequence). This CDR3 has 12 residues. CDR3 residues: CRIAGEVETQYF. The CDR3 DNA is TGCAGGATAGCGGGAGAGGTTGAGACCCAGTACTTC.

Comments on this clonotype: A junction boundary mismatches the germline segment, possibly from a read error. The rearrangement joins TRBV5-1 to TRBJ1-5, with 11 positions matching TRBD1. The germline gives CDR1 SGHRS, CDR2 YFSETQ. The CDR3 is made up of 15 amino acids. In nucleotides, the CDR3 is TGTGCCAGCAGTCCCGGGACAGGGGGAAATCAGCCCCAGCATTTT. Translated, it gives CASSPGTGGNQPQHF.

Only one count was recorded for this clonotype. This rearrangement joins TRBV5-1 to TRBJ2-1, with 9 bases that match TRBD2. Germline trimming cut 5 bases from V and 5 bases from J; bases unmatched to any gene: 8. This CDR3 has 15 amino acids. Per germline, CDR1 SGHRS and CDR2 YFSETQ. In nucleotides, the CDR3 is TGCGCCAGCAGTAGGGTAGCGGGAGCAGACAATGAGCAGTTCTTC. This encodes CASSRVAGADNEQFF.

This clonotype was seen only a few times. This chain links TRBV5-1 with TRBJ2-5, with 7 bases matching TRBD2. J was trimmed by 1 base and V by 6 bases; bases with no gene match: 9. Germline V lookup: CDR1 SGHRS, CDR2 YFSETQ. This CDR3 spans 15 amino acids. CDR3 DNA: TGCGCCAGCACCAAGACGGGGACTATCCAAGAGACCCAGTACTTC. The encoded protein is CASTKTGTIQETQYF.

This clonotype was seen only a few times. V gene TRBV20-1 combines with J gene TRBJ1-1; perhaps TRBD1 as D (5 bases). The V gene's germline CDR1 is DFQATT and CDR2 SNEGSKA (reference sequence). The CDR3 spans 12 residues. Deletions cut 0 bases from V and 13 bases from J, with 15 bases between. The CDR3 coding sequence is TGCAGTGCTAGAGATGATGGGGGGTTAGGTTTCTTT. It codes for CSARDDGGLGFF.

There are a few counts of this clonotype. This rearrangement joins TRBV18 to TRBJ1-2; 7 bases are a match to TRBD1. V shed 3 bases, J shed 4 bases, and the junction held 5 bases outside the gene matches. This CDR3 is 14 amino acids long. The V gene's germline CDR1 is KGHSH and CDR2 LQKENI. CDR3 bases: TGTGCCAGCTCACCTCGGGACAGAATCTATGGCTACACCTTC. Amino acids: CASSPRDRIYGYTF.

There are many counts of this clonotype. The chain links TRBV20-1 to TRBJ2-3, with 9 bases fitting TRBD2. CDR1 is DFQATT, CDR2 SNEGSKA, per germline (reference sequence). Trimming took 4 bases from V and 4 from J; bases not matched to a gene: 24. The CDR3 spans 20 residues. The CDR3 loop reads CSAMALILSRASGAPDTQYF. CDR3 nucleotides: TGCAGTGCTATGGCCTTGATCCTTAGTAGGGCTAGCGGGGCCCCAGATACGCAGTATTTT.

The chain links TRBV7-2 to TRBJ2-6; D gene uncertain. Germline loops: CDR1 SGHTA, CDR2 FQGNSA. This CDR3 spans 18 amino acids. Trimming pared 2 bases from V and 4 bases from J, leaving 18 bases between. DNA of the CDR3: TGTGCCAGCAGCTTACGCCCGATGGGCTTGGTGGGGGCCAACGTCCTGACTTTC. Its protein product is CASSLRPMGLVGANVLTF.

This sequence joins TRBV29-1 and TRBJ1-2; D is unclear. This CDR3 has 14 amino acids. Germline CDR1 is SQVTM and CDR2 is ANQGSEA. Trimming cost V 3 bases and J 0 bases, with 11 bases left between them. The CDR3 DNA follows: TGCAGCGTTGATTCCCACTCGACTAACTATGGCTACACCTTC. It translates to CSVDSHSTNYGYTF.

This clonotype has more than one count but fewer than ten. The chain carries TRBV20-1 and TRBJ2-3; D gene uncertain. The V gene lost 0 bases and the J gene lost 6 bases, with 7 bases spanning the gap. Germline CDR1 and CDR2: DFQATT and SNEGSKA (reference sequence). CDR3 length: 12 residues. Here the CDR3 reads CSARDGWDTQYF. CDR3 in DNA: TGCAGTGCTAGAGATGGGTGGGATACGCAGTATTTT.

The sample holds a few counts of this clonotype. The DNA of the CDR3 is TGTGCCAGCAGTTACGGACTGGAGAGCAATCAGCCCCAGCATTTT. It is translated as CASSYGLESNQPQHF. The rearrangement links TRBV6-5 to TRBJ1-5; D is undetermined. Germline CDR1 reads MNHEY; CDR2 reads SVGAGI. Trimming left V 2 bases short and J 1 base short, with 9 bases between. CDR3 length: 15 residues.

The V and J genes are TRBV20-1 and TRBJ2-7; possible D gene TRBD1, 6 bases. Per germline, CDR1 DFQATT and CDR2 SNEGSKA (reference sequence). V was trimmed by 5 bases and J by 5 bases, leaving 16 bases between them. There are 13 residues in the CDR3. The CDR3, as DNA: TGCAGTGCTCCTGGACAGTTTAGGAACGAGCAGTACTTC. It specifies CSAPGQFRNEQYF.